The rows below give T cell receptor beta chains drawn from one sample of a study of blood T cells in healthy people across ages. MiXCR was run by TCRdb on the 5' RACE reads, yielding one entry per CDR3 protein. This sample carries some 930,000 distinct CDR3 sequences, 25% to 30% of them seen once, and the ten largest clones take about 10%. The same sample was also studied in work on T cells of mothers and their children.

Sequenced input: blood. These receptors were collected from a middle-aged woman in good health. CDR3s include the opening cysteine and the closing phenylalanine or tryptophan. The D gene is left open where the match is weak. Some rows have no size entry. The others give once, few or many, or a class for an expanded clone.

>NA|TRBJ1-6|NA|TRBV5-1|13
CASSLDRSSPLHF
TGCGCCAGCAGCTTGGACAGATCATCACCCCTCCACTTT
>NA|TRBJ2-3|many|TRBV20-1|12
CSARLFGDTQYF
TGCAGTGCTCGCCTCTTCGGAGATACGCAGTATTTT
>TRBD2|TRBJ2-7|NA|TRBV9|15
CASSQGLVGTYEQYF
TGTGCTAGCAGCCAAGGACTAGTGGGGACCTACGAGCAGTACTTC
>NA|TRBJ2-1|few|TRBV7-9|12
CASSSAAGEQFF
TGTGCCAGCAGCTCGGCGGCCGGGGAGCAGTTCTTC
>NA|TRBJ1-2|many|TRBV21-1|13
CASTDRSEDGYTF
TGTGCCAGCACCGACAGGTCTGAGGATGGCTACACCTTC
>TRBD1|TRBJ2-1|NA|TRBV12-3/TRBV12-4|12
CASSSDRGHRFF
TGTGCCAGCAGTTCGGACAGGGGGCATCGGTTCTTC
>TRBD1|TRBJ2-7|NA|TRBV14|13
CASSQIQGTEQYF
TGTGCCAGCAGCCAGATACAGGGGACCGAGCAGTACTTC
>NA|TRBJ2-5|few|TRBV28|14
CASSFVGAQETQYF
TGTGCCAGCAGTTTTGTGGGAGCCCAAGAGACCCAGTACTTC
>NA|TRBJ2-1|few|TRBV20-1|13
CSARGPYANEQFF
TGCAGTGCTAGGGGCCCATATGCCAATGAGCAGTTCTTC
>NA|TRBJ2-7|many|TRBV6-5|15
CASNQGAAGRGIQYF
TGTGCCAGCAATCAAGGGGCGGCGGGCCGCGGAATTCAGTACTTC
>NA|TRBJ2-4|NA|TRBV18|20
CASSPPGQGPESLAKNIQYF
TGTGCCAGCTCACCACCAGGCCAAGGACCCGAATCACTGGCCAAAAACATTCAGTACTTC
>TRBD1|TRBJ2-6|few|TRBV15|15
CATSTGGSGANVLTF
TGTGCCACCAGCACAGGGGGCTCTGGGGCCAACGTCCTGACTTTC
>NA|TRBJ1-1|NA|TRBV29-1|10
CSTEGPGAFF
TGCAGCACTGAGGGACCCGGGGCTTTCTTT
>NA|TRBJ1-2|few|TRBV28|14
CASSLALGTYGYTF
TGTGCCAGCAGTTTGGCTTTGGGGACCTATGGCTACACCTTC
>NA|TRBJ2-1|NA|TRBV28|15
CASSFTRGSYNEQFF
TGCGCCAGCAGTTTTACTCGCGGATCCTACAATGAGCAGTTCTTC
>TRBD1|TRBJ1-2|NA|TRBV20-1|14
CSASGTGEAYGYTF
TGCAGTGCTTCCGGGACAGGGGAGGCCTATGGCTACACCTTC
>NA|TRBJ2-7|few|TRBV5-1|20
CASSSGLGGLGPEGTYEQYF
TGCGCCAGCAGCTCTGGCCTGGGGGGCCTAGGTCCGGAGGGGACCTACGAGCAGTACTTC
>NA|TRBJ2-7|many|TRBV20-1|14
CSAAPVDSSYEQYF
TGCAGTGCTGCCCCCGTTGACAGCTCCTACGAGCAGTACTTC
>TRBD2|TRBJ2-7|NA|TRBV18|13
CASGGTSSSEQYF
TGTGCCAGCGGTGGGACTAGCTCAAGTGAGCAGTACTTC
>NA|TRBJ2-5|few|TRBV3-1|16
CASSQSGTSSWGTQYF
TGTGCCAGCAGCCAATCGGGAACCAGCTCCTGGGGGACCCAGTACTTC
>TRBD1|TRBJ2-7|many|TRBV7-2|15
CASSPPGQGIYEQYF
TGTGCCAGCAGCCCACCGGGACAGGGAATCTACGAGCAGTACTTC
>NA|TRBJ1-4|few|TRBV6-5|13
CASSRDWGEKLFF
TGTGCCAGCAGTAGGGACTGGGGTGAAAAACTGTTTTTT
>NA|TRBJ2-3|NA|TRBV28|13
CASSLLELDTQYF
TGTGCCAGCAGTTTATTAGAGTTAGATACGCAGTATTTT
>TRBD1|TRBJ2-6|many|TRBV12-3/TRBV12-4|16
CASGRDRVSGANVLTF
TGTGCCAGCGGCCGGGACAGAGTCTCTGGGGCCAACGTCCTGACTTTC
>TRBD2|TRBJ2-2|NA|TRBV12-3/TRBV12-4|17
CASSLPEGLASTGELFF
TGTGCCAGCAGTCTTCCCGAGGGACTAGCATCCACCGGGGAGCTGTTTTTT
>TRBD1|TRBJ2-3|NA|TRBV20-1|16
CSAGGTGTYSTDTQYF
TGCAGTGCAGGGGGGACAGGGACGTATAGCACAGATACGCAGTATTTT
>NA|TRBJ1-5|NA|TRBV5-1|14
CASSPEGRGQPQHF
TGCGCCAGCAGCCCGGAGGGGAGGGGTCAGCCCCAGCATTTT
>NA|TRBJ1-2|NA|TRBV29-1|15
CSVEVDSPFNYGYTF
TGCAGCGTTGAAGTGGACAGCCCATTCAACTATGGCTACACCTTC
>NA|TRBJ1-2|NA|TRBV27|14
CASSSLDRTEGYTF
TGTGCCAGCAGTTCCCTCGACAGGACGGAGGGCTACACCTTC
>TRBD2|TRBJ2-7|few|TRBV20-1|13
CSAAGTSDYEQYF
TGCAGTGCAGCCGGGACTAGTGACTACGAGCAGTACTTC
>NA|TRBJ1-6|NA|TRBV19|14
CASSSRGANSPLHF
TGTGCCAGTAGTTCGCGAGGGGCAAATTCACCCCTCCACTTT
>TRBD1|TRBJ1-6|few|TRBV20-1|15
CSATLGTGGNSPLHF
TGCAGTGCTACCCTCGGGACAGGTGGTAATTCACCCCTCCACTTT
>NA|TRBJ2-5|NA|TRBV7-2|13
CASSMGRTGTQYF
TGTGCCAGCAGCATGGGGCGTACGGGGACCCAGTACTTC
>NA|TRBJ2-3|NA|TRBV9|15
CASSGDTTSTDTQYF
TGTGCCAGCAGCGGGGACACCACTAGCACAGATACGCAGTATTTT
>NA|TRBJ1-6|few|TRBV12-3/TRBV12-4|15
CASSLAGTYNSPLHF
TGTGCCAGCAGTTTAGCCGGGACATATAATTCACCCCTCCACTTT
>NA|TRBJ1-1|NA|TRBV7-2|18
CASSLRQNQAYVNTEAFF
TGTGCCAGCAGCTTAAGGCAGAATCAAGCATACGTGAACACTGAAGCTTTCTTT
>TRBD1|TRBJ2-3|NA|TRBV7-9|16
CASSSLTGDVGDTQYF
TGTGCCAGCAGCTCACTCACAGGGGACGTTGGAGATACGCAGTATTTT
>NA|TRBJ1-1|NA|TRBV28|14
CASSFLAPNTEAFF
TGTGCCAGCAGTTTCCTGGCCCCTAACACTGAAGCTTTCTTT
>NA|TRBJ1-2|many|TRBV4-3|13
CASSQDRGVGYTF
TGCGCCAGCAGCCAAGATAGAGGGGTCGGCTACACCTTC
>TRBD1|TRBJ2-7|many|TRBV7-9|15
CASSLGDRGLREQYF
TGTGCCAGCAGCTTAGGAGACAGGGGGTTACGAGAGCAGTACTTC